A selection of T cell receptor beta chains follows, all from one sample in a study of blood T cell repertoires in COVID-19. The method was immunoSEQ multiplex PCR; TCRdb's version includes in-frame clones alone and lacks a portion of them. The sample includes about 220,000 clones, roughly 86% of them seen just once. Sequenced input: PBMCs or T cells enriched from blood (not recorded which). Receptors were obtained from a woman aged 30 to 39 with acute COVID-19. Each CDR3 is given with its conserved first and last residue. D genes are given only for firm matches. Not all rows give a size; the values are once, few, many and, for expanded clones, a class.

D: TRBD2
J: TRBJ2-1
V: TRBV5-1
size: NA
CDR3: CASSLRLAGPNEQFF
DNA: TGCGCCAGCAGCTTGAGACTAGCGGGTCCTAATGAGCAGTTCTTC

D: TRBD1
J: TRBJ1-2
V: TRBV6-6
size: NA
CDR3: CASSLDRVNYGYTF
DNA: TGTGCCAGCAGTCTTGACAGGGTAAACTATGGCTACACCTTC

D: NA
J: TRBJ2-7
V: TRBV10-1
size: NA
CDR3: CASSVSSYEQYF
DNA: TGCGCCAGCAGTGTCTCTTCCTACGAGCAGTACTTC

D: NA
J: TRBJ1-6
V: TRBV6-1
size: NA
CDR3: CASSEARQNSPLHF
DNA: TGTGCCAGCAGTGAAGCGAGGCAAAATTCACCCCTCCACTTT

D: NA
J: TRBJ2-2
V: TRBV5-4
size: NA
CDR3: CASSLGHGELFF
DNA: TGTGCCAGCAGCTTGGGACATGGGGAGCTGTTTTTT

D: NA
J: TRBJ1-3
V: TRBV11-2
size: NA
CDR3: CASSLDLGPVYF
DNA: TGTGCCAGCAGCTTAGATCTGGGGCCTGTATATTTT

D: TRBD1
J: TRBJ1-6
V: TRBV6-5
size: once
CDR3: CASSYPRDREIGPLHF
DNA: TGTGCCAGCAGTTACCCACGGGACAGAGAAATAGGACCCCTCCACTTT

D: NA
J: TRBJ2-7
V: TRBV10-3
size: NA
CDR3: CAVGQSYEQYF
DNA: TGTGCCGTTGGACAGTCCTACGAGCAGTACTTC

D: NA
J: TRBJ1-4
V: TRBV5-5
size: few
CDR3: CASILDGGINEKLFF
DNA: TGTGCCAGCATCCTCGATGGAGGGATTAATGAAAAACTGTTTTTT

D: NA
J: TRBJ1-1
V: TRBV7-9
size: NA
CDR3: CASSLWPGGTEAFF
DNA: TGTGCCAGCAGCTTGTGGCCTGGTGGCACTGAAGCTTTCTTT

D: TRBD1
J: TRBJ1-2
V: TRBV4-3
size: NA
CDR3: CASSRDSLVVGYTF
DNA: TGCGCCAGCAGCCGGGACAGTCTCGTCGTCGGCTACACCTTC

D: NA
J: TRBJ1-1
V: TRBV6-5
size: NA
CDR3: CASSQEYVSTEAFF
DNA: TGTGCCAGCAGTCAGGAATACGTGAGCACTGAAGCTTTCTTT

D: NA
J: TRBJ2-1
V: TRBV11-2
size: few
CDR3: CASSLDRVSDEQFF
DNA: TGTGCCAGCAGCTTAGACAGGGTTTCTGATGAGCAGTTCTTC

D: NA
J: TRBJ1-1
V: TRBV3-1/TRBV3-2
size: once
CDR3: CASSQGGGSTEAFF
DNA: TGTGCCAGCAGCCAAGGAGGGGGTAGCACTGAAGCTTTCTTT

D: NA
J: TRBJ1-1
V: TRBV5-6
size: NA
CDR3: CASSLPHIRGPTEAFF
DNA: TGTGCCAGCAGCCTCCCCCACATAAGGGGTCCCACTGAAGCTTTCTTT